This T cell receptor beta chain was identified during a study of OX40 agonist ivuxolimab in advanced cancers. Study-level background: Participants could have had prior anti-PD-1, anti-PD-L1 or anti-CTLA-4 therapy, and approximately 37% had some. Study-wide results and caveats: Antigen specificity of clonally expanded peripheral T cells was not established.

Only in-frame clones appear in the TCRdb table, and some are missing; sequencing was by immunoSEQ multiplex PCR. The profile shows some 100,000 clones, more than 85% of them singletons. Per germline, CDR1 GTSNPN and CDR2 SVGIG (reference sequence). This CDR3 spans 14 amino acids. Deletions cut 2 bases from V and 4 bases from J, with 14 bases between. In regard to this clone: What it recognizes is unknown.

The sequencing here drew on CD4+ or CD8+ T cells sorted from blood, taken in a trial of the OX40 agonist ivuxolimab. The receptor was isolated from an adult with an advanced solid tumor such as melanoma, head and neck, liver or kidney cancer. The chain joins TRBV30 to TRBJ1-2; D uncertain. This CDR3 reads CAWSRNSVLYGYTF. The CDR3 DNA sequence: TGTGCCTGGAGTAGAAACAGTGTTCTCTATGGCTACACCTTC. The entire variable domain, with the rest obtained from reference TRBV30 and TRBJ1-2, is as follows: SQTIHQWPATLVQPVGSPLSLECTVEGTSNPNLYWYRQAAGRGLQLLFYSVGIGQISSEVPQNLSASRPQDRQFILSSKKLLLSDSGFYLCAWSRNSVLYGYTFGSGTRLTVV.